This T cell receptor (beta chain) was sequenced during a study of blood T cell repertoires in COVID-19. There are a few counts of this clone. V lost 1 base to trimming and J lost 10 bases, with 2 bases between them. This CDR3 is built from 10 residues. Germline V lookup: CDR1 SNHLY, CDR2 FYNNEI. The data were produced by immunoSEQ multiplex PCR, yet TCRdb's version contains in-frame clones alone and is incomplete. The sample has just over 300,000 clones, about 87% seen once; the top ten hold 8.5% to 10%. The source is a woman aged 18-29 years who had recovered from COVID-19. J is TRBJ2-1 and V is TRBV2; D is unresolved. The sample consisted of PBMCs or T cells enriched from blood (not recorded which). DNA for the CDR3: TGTGCCAGCAGTGAAGTAGAGCAGTTCTTC. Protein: CASSEVEQFF.